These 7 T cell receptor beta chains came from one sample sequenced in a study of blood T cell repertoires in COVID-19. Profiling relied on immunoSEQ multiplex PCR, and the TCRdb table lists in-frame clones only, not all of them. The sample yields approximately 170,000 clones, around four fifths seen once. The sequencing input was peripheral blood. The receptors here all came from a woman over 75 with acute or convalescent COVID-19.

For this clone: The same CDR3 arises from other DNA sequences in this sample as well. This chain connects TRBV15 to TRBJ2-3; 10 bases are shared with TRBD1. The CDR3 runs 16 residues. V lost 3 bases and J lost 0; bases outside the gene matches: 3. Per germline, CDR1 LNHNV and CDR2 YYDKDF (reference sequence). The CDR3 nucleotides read TGTGCCACCAGCAGGGAGGGACAGGGGAGCACAGATACGCAGTATTTT. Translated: CATSREGQGSTDTQYF.

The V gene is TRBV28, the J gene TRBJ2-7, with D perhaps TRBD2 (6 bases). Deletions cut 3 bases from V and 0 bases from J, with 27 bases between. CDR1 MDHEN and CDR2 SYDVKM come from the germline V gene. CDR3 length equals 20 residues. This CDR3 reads CASSFVDHAGTHGSSYEQYF. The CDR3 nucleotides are TGTGCCAGCAGTTTTGTTGATCACGCGGGAACCCATGGAAGCTCCTACGAGCAGTACTTC.

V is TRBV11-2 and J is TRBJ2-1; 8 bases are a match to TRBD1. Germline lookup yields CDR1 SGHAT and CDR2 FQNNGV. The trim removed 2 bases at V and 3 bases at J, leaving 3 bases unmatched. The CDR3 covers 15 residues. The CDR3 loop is CASSLRQGRYNEQFF. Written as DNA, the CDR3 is TGTGCCAGCAGCTTACGACAGGGGCGCTACAATGAGCAGTTCTTC.

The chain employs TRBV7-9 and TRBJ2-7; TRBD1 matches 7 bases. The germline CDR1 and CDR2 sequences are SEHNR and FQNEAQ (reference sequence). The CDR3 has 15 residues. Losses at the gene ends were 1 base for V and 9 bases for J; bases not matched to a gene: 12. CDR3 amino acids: CASSLGGQRGGWQYF. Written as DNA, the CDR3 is TGTGCCAGCAGCTTAGGGGGACAGAGGGGTGGTTGGCAGTACTTC.

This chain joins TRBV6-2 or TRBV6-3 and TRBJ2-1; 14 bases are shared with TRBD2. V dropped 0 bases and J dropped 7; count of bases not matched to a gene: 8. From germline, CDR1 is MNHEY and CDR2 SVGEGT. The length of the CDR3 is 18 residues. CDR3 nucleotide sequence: TGTGCCAGCAGTTACTCCCGACTAGCGGGAGGGCCATTTAATGAGCAGTTCTTC. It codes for CASSYSRLAGGPFNEQFF.

Here the CDR3 reads CASRAGPQNTGELFF. In nucleotides, the CDR3 is TGTGCCAGCAGGGCGGGCCCTCAGAACACCGGGGAGCTGTTTTTT. The genes are TRBV7-9 and TRBJ2-2, with D perhaps matching TRBD2 (5 bases). V lost 6 bases to trimming and J lost 1 base, with 12 bases between them. This CDR3 has 15 residues. Germline assignment: CDR1 SEHNR and CDR2 FQNEAQ (reference sequence).

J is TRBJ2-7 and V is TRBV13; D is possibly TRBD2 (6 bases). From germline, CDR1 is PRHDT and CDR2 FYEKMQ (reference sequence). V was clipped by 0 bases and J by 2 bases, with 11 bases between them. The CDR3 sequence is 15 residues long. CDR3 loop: CASSLGGTGTYEQYF. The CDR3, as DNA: TGTGCCAGCAGCTTAGGGGGGACTGGAACCTACGAGCAGTACTTC.